The 31 T cell receptor beta chains in this list originate from one sample, sequenced in a study of blood T cell repertoires in COVID-19. TCRdb's copy holds only in-frame clones and misses some; the assay was immunoSEQ multiplex PCR. This sample carries under 200,000 clones, 90% of them seen once, and the ten largest clones take around 0.5%. The sample taken for sequencing was peripheral blood. These receptors came from a man aged 50 to 59 with acute or convalescent COVID-19.

This rearrangement joins TRBV15 to TRBJ1-5; D is unclear. The V and J ends lost 0 bases and 2 bases respectively, with 8 bases between them. This CDR3 region has 15 residues. The germline V gene encodes CDR1 LNHNV and CDR2 YYDKDF (reference sequence). The CDR3 here is CATSRDMRGNQPQHF. In DNA form, the CDR3 reads TGTGCCACCAGCAGAGATATGCGTGGCAATCAGCCCCAGCATTTT.

The rearrangement links TRBV19 to TRBJ2-3, with no clear D. V was clipped by 0 bases and J by 0 bases, with 13 bases between them. Per germline, CDR1 LNHDA and CDR2 SQIVND (reference sequence). This CDR3 region has 17 residues. CDR3 protein: CASSIDRSATSTDTQYF. Here the CDR3 DNA reads TGTGCCAGTAGTATAGATCGGAGCGCCACTAGCACAGATACGCAGTATTTT.

The chain employs TRBV19 and TRBJ2-1; D possibly corresponds to TRBD1 (6 bases). The CDR3 totals 16 residues. Trimming left V 6 bases short and J 4 bases short, with 19 bases between. Germline assignment: CDR1 LNHDA and CDR2 SQIVND (reference sequence). The CDR3 reads CASRGDGRGLYNEQFF. In DNA, the CDR3 is TGTGCCAGTAGGGGGGACGGCAGGGGCCTTTACAATGAGCAGTTCTTC.

The rearrangement joins TRBV7-8 to TRBJ2-5; 10 nucleotides match TRBD2. Germline assignment: CDR1 SGHVS and CDR2 FQNEAQ. There are 15 residues in the CDR3. The V and J ends lost 1 base and 7 bases, in that order; junction bases with no gene match: 6. CDR3 loop: CASSLVSGGSWTQYF. The CDR3 DNA follows: TGTGCCAGCAGCTTAGTTAGCGGGGGGTCGTGGACCCAGTACTTC. The full variable domain, in which reference TRBV7-8 and TRBJ2-5 provide the parts outside the CDR3, is GAGVSQSPRYKVAKRGQDVALRCDPISGHVSLFWYQQALGQGPEFLTYFQNEAQLDKSGLPSDRFFAERPEGSVSTLKIQRTQQEDSAVYLCASSLVSGGSWTQYFGPGTRLLVL.

V is TRBV19 and J is TRBJ1-5, with a weak D call TRBD1 (5 bases). Trimming cost V 7 bases and J 1 base, with 11 bases left between them. This CDR3 contains 14 residues. In germline, CDR1 is LNHDA, CDR2 SQIVND (reference sequence). CDR3 loop: CASKEGLSNQPQHF. CDR3 DNA sequence: TGTGCCAGTAAGGAGGGGTTAAGCAATCAGCCCCAGCATTTT.

The J gene is TRBJ2-1, the V gene TRBV7-3; D may be TRBD1 (6 bases). Germline loops: CDR1 SGHTA, CDR2 FQGTGA. This CDR3 contains 13 residues. Trimming removed 5 bases at V and 7 bases at J, with 12 bases between. The DNA for the CDR3 is TGTGCCAGCAGCCCACCAGGGGTGAATGAGCAGTTCTTC. It yields the protein CASSPPGVNEQFF.

The chain joins TRBV19 to TRBJ1-5; 8 bases line up with TRBD1. Germline V gene data show CDR1 as LNHDA and CDR2 as SQIVND (reference sequence). V lost 4 bases to trimming and J lost 0 bases; unmatched junction nucleotides: 14. This CDR3 spans 19 amino acids. CDR3 region: CASSKKDRDYLYSNQPQHF. The CDR3 nucleotides are TGTGCCAGTAGTAAGAAGGACAGGGATTACTTATATAGCAATCAGCCCCAGCATTTT. Together with reference TRBV19 and TRBJ1-5, the CDR3 gives the full variable domain: DGGITQSPKYLFRKEGQNVTLSCEQNLNHDAMYWYRQDPGQGLRLIYYSQIVNDFQKGDIAEGYSVSREKKESFPLTVTSAQKNPTAFYLCASSKKDRDYLYSNQPQHFGDGTRLSIL.

The rearrangement joins TRBV27 to TRBJ1-5; no clear D gene. The germline gives CDR1 MNHEY, CDR2 SMNVEV (reference sequence). The CDR3 contains 14 residues. V lost 4 bases, J lost 0 bases, and 7 bases lay in between. CDR3 in amino acids: CASSSGISNQPQHF. The CDR3 DNA reads TGTGCCAGCAGTTCCGGGATTAGCAATCAGCCCCAGCATTTT.

This clone is a singleton in its sample. This chain joins TRBV9 and TRBJ2-1; weak D call: TRBD2 (7 bases). V shed 6 bases and J shed 5 bases, with 12 bases lying between them. Looked up from germline, CDR1 is SGDLS and CDR2 is YYNGEE. The CDR3 sequence is 13 residues long. The CDR3 nucleotides read TGTGCCAGCACAGGGGCGGGGGACAATGAGCAGTTCTTC. It yields the protein CASTGAGDNEQFF.

This chain uses TRBV27 with TRBJ1-3; D might be TRBD1 (6 bases). The ends were cut back, 6 bases at V and 0 bases at J, with 12 bases in the middle. This CDR3 has 15 residues. Germline loops: CDR1 MNHEY, CDR2 SMNVEV (reference sequence). CDR3: CASSQGILSGNTIYF. The CDR3 DNA is TGTGCCAGCAGCCAGGGGATTCTCTCTGGAAACACCATATATTTT.

The rearrangement links TRBV7-7 to TRBJ2-1, with 12 bases matching TRBD2. J gave up 2 bases and V 5 bases, and 4 bases lay outside the gene matches. Germline-derived CDR1 and CDR2 are SSHAT and FNYEAQ (reference sequence). The CDR3 runs 16 residues. The CDR3: CASSQRLAGAYNEQFF. CDR3 bases: TGTGCCAGCAGCCAGAGACTAGCGGGGGCCTACAATGAGCAGTTCTTC.

This clone was seen only a few times. The V call is TRBV10-3, the J call TRBJ1-6; a possible D gene is TRBD1 (6 bases). V lost 0 bases, J lost 10 bases, and 13 bases lay in between. CDR1 and CDR2 from the germline V gene are ENHRY and SYGVKD. The CDR3 has 15 residues. The CDR3 DNA sequence: TGTGCCATCAGTGAGTCGAAGGGGGTGGGGTCACCCCTCCACTTT. Encoded protein: CAISESKGVGSPLHF.

The chain recombines TRBV6-1 with TRBJ2-2; no reliable D call. V lost 2 bases and J 6 bases, leaving 10 bases between the germline ends. The CDR3 totals 14 residues. Germline-derived CDR1 and CDR2 are MNHNS and SASEGT. The CDR3 reads CASSEQASPGELFF. DNA for the CDR3: TGTGCCAGCAGTGAACAAGCAAGTCCCGGGGAGCTGTTTTTT.

This clone showed up just a few times. The chain couples TRBV2 to TRBJ2-7, with 7 bases identical to TRBD1. The J segment lost 2 bases and the V segment lost 6 bases, leaving 1 base of the junction unmatched. Germline V gene data show CDR1 as SNHLY and CDR2 as FYNNEI. The CDR3 totals 12 residues. CDR3 loop: CASRDRPYEQYF. The CDR3 DNA reads as TGTGCCAGCAGGGACAGGCCCTACGAGCAGTACTTC.

This chain connects TRBV28 to TRBJ2-7, with D tentatively TRBD2 (6 bases). The CDR3 contains 14 residues. The V end was cut by 5 bases, the J end by 3 bases, with 14 bases between. The germline gives CDR1 MDHEN, CDR2 SYDVKM. This CDR3 is CASSDPGTLYEQYV. The DNA of the CDR3 is TGTGCCAGCAGTGACCCCGGGACTCTCTACGAGCAGTACGTC.

The rearrangement joins TRBV9 to TRBJ1-3; D uncertain. The V gene lost 2 bases and the J gene lost 0 bases, with 12 bases spanning the gap. Per germline, CDR1 SGDLS and CDR2 YYNGEE. The CDR3 has 16 amino acids. The CDR3 spells CASSVSGVISGNTIYF. Here the CDR3 DNA reads TGTGCCAGCAGCGTTTCCGGTGTCATCTCTGGAAACACCATATATTTT.

CDR3 region: CASSLPAGETQYF. CDR3 bases: TGTGCCAGCAGTCTACCAGCGGGAGAGACCCAGTACTTC. This rearrangement joins TRBV6-5 to TRBJ2-5, with a possible D match to TRBD2 (6 bases). CDR1 is MNHEY and CDR2 is SVGAGI in the germline V gene. With 5 bases removed from V and 4 bases from J, the gap between germline ends came to 11 bases. The CDR3 spans 13 residues.

A single count supports this clone. The chain has TRBV3-1 (or the pseudogene TRBV3-2) and TRBJ2-1; TRBD2 is a possible D gene (7 bases). The CDR3 extends over 17 amino acids. CDR1 and CDR2 from the germline V gene are LGHDT and YNNKEL (reference sequence). Trimming removed 1 base at V and 9 bases at J, with 22 bases between. The CDR3 sequence: CASSQVSLRGAGGEQFF. In DNA form, the CDR3 reads TGTGCCAGCAGCCAAGTTAGCCTCCGGGGGGCTGGGGGTGAGCAGTTCTTC.

The gene calls are TRBV6-6 and TRBJ1-4; D not resolved. The germline V gene encodes CDR1 MNHNY and CDR2 SVGAGI (reference sequence). Trimming took off 2 bases at V and 7 bases at J, with 17 bases between the two ends. This CDR3 contains 16 residues. The CDR3 sequence is CASSYPTPGGIEKLFF. For the CDR3, the DNA is TGTGCCAGCAGTTACCCGACCCCGGGAGGTATTGAAAAACTGTTTTTT.

This rearrangement joins TRBV5-1 to TRBJ2-3; 9 bases are a match to TRBD1. Germline CDR1 is SGHRS and CDR2 is YFSETQ. Trimming took 2 bases from V and 4 from J; bases not matched to a gene: 5. This CDR3 has 15 residues. DNA of the CDR3: TGCGCCAGCAGCTTAACAGGGGGCCCGGCAGATACGCAGTATTTT. Its protein is CASSLTGGPADTQYF.

The J gene is TRBJ1-6, the V gene TRBV7-2, with D unresolved. This CDR3 contains 20 residues. Germline V gene sequence: CDR1 SGHTA, CDR2 FQGNSA. V shed 0 bases and J shed 7 bases, with 25 bases lying between them. CDR3 residues: CASSLAKEDGNFKANSPLHF. CDR3 nucleotide sequence: TGTGCCAGCAGCTTAGCTAAGGAGGACGGTAACTTTAAGGCGAATTCACCCCTCCACTTT.

The rearrangement uses TRBV10-2 and TRBJ1-1; maybe TRBD1 (5 bases). Germline assignment: CDR1 WSHSY and CDR2 SAAADI. V lost 4 bases and J lost 1, with 7 bases in between. The CDR3 has 13 amino acids. The CDR3 DNA sequence: TGCGCCAGCAGTGGACAGAAGAACACTGAAGCTTTCTTT. As protein: CASSGQKNTEAFF.

The J gene is TRBJ2-7, the V gene TRBV7-9, with TRBD2 matching 8 bases. This CDR3 region has 16 residues. Germline V CDR1 and CDR2: SEHNR, FQNEAQ (reference sequence). Trimming took 5 bases from V and 5 from J; bases not matched to a gene: 14. CDR3 in amino acids: CASSPPQGLDVDEQYF. DNA for the CDR3: TGTGCCAGCAGCCCCCCCCAGGGACTAGACGTCGACGAGCAGTACTTC.

The chain carries TRBV6-5 and TRBJ1-2; D perhaps matches TRBD1 (6 bases). Germline V gene data show CDR1 as MNHEY and CDR2 as SVGAGI. This CDR3 contains 12 residues. V lost 6 bases and J 8 bases, leaving 13 bases between the germline ends. CDR3 in amino acids: CASSPLGGGYTF. The CDR3 DNA follows: TGTGCCAGCAGCCCCCTAGGGGGAGGCTACACCTTC.

The rearrangement links TRBV19 to TRBJ1-6, with D unresolved. Germline V CDR1 and CDR2: LNHDA, SQIVND (reference sequence). V was trimmed by 1 base and J by 10 bases, leaving 5 bases between them. CDR3 length: 12 amino acids. This chain's CDR3 is CASSIGGSPLHF. The CDR3 DNA is TGTGCCAGTAGTATAGGAGGCTCACCCCTCCACTTT. Drawing the rest from reference TRBV19 and TRBJ1-6, the complete variable domain is DGGITQSPKYLFRKEGQNVTLSCEQNLNHDAMYWYRQDPGQGLRLIYYSQIVNDFQKGDIAEGYSVSREKKESFPLTVTSAQKNPTAFYLCASSIGGSPLHFGNGTRLTVT.

This rearrangement joins TRBV5-1 to TRBJ2-1; 9 bases fit TRBD2. J gave up 4 bases and V 1 base, and 3 bases lay outside the gene matches. The V gene's germline CDR1 is SGHRS and CDR2 YFSETQ. CDR3 length: 15 residues. CDR3 amino acids: CASSLQTSGYNEQFF. CDR3 DNA sequence: TGCGCCAGCAGCTTGCAGACTAGCGGATACAATGAGCAGTTCTTC.

The rearrangement joins TRBV19 to TRBJ1-4, with 8 bases matching TRBD1. Germline values: CDR1 LNHDA, CDR2 SQIVND (reference sequence). V lost 8 bases to trimming and J lost 6 bases; unmatched junction nucleotides: 5. The CDR3 totals 13 residues. The CDR3 region has the DNA TGTGCCAGTTTTGGACAGGGACATGAAAAACTGTTTTTT. Residues: CASFGQGHEKLFF.

J is TRBJ2-3 and V is TRBV5-1; TRBD1 aligns across 7 bases. CDR1 is SGHRS and CDR2 is YFSETQ in the germline V gene. J lost 2 bases, V lost 4 bases, and 4 bases had no gene match. The CDR3 spans 14 residues. CDR3 protein: CASSQGQSTDTQYF. As DNA, the CDR3 is TGCGCCAGCAGCCAGGGACAGTCCACAGATACGCAGTATTTT.

The CDR3 region has the DNA TGCAGCGTTGGGTCGAGGGAGGGCTACACCTTC. This codes for CSVGSREGYTF. J is TRBJ1-2 and V is TRBV29-1; D gene uncertain. V dropped 4 bases and J dropped 8 bases, with 11 bases sitting between them. Germline V lookup: CDR1 SQVTM, CDR2 ANQGSEA. The CDR3 loop spans 11 amino acids.

The chain links TRBV11-2 to TRBJ2-3; D is perhaps TRBD1 (6 bases). The CDR3 is 16 residues long. V gave up 8 bases and J gave up 6 bases, with 24 bases separating them. The germline CDR1 and CDR2 sequences are SGHAT and FQNNGV. CDR3 nucleotide sequence: TGTGCCAGCCGTGGGGGCAGGGGAAACTATGCGGATACGCAGTATTTT. It yields the protein CASRGGRGNYADTQYF. The whole variable domain, remainder taken from reference TRBV11-2 and TRBJ2-3, is EAGVAQSPRYKIIEKRQSVAFWCNPISGHATLYWYQQILGQGPKLLIQFQNNGVVDDSQLPKDRFSAERLKGVDSTLKIQPAKLEDSAVYLCASRGGRGNYADTQYFGPGTRLTVL.

The chain couples TRBV7-3 to TRBJ2-5; 13 nucleotides agree with TRBD2. The germline gives CDR1 SGHTA, CDR2 FQGTGA. V shed 5 bases and J 4 bases; nucleotides not matched to a gene: 4. The length of the CDR3 is 15 residues. This CDR3 reads CASSAGLAGRETQYF. DNA for the CDR3: TGTGCCAGCAGCGCGGGACTAGCGGGACGAGAGACCCAGTACTTC.